The source of this T cell receptor beta chain is a study of blood T cell repertoires in COVID-19. TCRdb's table, derived via immunoSEQ multiplex PCR, lists solely in-frame clones and lacks some. The table has about 500,000 clones, 89% seen once. The TCR sequence derives from a man aged 18 to 30 with COVID-19, enrolled during active disease. Sequencing input: peripheral blood.

CDR3 nucleotide sequence: TGTGCCAGCAGCGGTCGCAGGACCTACGAGCAGTACTTC. Residues: CASSGRRTYEQYF. V and J are TRBV21-1 and TRBJ2-7; the D call in the table, TRBD1, was not verified against the DNA. TRBV21-1 is deemed a pseudogene. The CDR3 spans 13 residues.